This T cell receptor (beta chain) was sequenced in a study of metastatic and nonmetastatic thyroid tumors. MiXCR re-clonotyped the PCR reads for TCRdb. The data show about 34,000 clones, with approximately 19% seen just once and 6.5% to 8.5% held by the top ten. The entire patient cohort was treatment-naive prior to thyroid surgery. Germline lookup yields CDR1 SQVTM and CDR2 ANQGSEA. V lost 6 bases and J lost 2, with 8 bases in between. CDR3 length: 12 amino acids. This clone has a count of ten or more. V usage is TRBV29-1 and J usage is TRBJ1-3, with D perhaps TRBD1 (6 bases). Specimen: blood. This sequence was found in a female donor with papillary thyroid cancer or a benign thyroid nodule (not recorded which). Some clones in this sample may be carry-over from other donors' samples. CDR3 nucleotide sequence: TGCAGCGTACAGGGAACTGGAAACACCATATATTTT. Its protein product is CSVQGTGNTIYF.